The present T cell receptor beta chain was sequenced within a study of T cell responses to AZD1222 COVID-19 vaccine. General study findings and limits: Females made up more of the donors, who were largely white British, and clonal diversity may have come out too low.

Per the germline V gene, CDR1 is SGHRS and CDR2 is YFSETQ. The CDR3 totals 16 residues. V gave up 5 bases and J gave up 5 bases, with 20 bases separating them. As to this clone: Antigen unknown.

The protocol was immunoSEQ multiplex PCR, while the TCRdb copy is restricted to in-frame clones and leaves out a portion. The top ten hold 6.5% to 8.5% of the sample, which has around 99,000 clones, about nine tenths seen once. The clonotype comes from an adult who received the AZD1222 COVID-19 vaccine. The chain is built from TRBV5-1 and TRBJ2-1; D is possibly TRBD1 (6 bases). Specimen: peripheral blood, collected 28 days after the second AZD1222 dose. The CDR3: CASRPYSGTPNNEQFF. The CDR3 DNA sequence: TGCGCCAGCAGACCTTATTCCGGGACACCTAACAATGAGCAGTTCTTC. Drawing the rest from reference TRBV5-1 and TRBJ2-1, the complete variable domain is KAGVTQTPRYLIKTRGQQVTLSCSPISGHRSVSWYQQTPGQGLQFLFEYFSETQRNKGNFPGRFSGRQFSNSRSEMNVSTLELGDSALYLCASRPYSGTPNNEQFFGPGTRLTVL.